The 18 T cell receptor beta chains below were found in one sample sequenced in a study of OX40 agonist ivuxolimab in advanced cancers. Repertoires were generated with immunoSEQ multiplex PCR, while TCRdb's copy carries only in-frame clones and drops some. The repertoire includes around 86,000 clones, about 93% of them detected once, and around an eighth sits in the top ten. The sample here was CD4+ or CD8+ T cells sorted from blood, taken in a trial of the OX40 agonist ivuxolimab. The receptors here all came from an adult with an advanced solid tumor such as melanoma, head and neck, liver or kidney cancer.

The chain couples TRBV30 to TRBJ1-1, with D unresolved. Germline assignment: CDR1 GTSNPN and CDR2 SVGIG (reference sequence). This CDR3 spans 12 amino acids. Trimming removed 1 base from V and 1 base from J, with 4 bases in between. CDR3: CAWSERNTEAFF. CDR3 nucleotide sequence: TGTGCCTGGAGTGAGAGGAACACTGAAGCTTTCTTT.

In this sample, this clone turned up once. The V and J genes are TRBV5-1 and TRBJ1-1; TRBD1 agrees at 7 bases. The CDR3 contains 15 residues. The germline V gene encodes CDR1 SGHRS and CDR2 YFSETQ. J gave up 0 bases and V 0 bases, and 2 bases lay outside the gene matches. CDR3 in DNA: TGCGCCAGCAGCTTGGCGGGACAGATGAACACTGAAGCTTTCTTT. Its translation is CASSLAGQMNTEAFF.

This sequence joins TRBV5-6 and TRBJ2-1; perhaps TRBD1 as D (5 bases). The length of the CDR3 is 13 residues. Germline V CDR1 and CDR2: SGHDT, YYEEEE. The V end lost 4 bases, the J end lost 4 bases, and 9 bases lay between the germline ends. The CDR3 here is CASSRTSYNEQFF. CDR3 coding DNA: TGTGCCAGCAGCCGGACATCGTACAATGAGCAGTTCTTC.

The chain's CDR3 is CASSEGTSGDYNEQFF. The CDR3 bases are TGCGCCAGCAGCGAAGGGACTAGCGGGGATTACAATGAGCAGTTCTTC. The genes are TRBV5-1 and TRBJ2-1, with 13 bases fitting TRBD2. This CDR3 has 16 amino acids. Germline assignment: CDR1 SGHRS and CDR2 YFSETQ. Unmatched junction bases numbered 5, after V lost 4 bases and J lost 4 bases.

The chain links TRBV2 to TRBJ2-7; no firm D call. V gave up 6 bases and J gave up 1 base, with 13 bases separating them. CDR1 and CDR2 from the germline V gene are SNHLY and FYNNEI. This CDR3 has 14 amino acids. The CDR3 loop reads CASRDLRVSYEQYF. Here the CDR3 DNA reads TGTGCCAGCAGGGACCTCCGAGTTTCCTACGAGCAGTACTTC. The variable domain in full, with the rest retrieved from reference TRBV2 and TRBJ2-7, is EPEVTQTPSHQVTQMGQEVILRCVPISNHLYFYWYRQILGQKVEFLVSFYNNEISEKSEIFDDQFSVERPDGSNFTLKIRSTKLEDSAMYFCASRDLRVSYEQYFGPGTRLTVT.

The chain has TRBV7-9 and TRBJ1-1; TRBD1 is a possible D gene (5 bases). The V end lost 3 bases, the J end lost 4 bases, and 12 bases lay between the germline ends. The CDR3 has 14 residues. Looked up from germline, CDR1 is SEHNR and CDR2 is FQNEAQ (reference sequence). DNA of the CDR3: TGTGCCAGCAGCTTTGTTTCAGGGCGCACTGAAGCTTTCTTT. This gives the protein CASSFVSGRTEAFF.

The V and J genes are TRBV6-1 and TRBJ1-6; 8 bases are a match to TRBD1. The CDR3 contains 15 residues. CDR1 MNHNS and CDR2 SASEGT come from the germline V gene. V gave up 3 bases and J gave up 7 bases; unmatched junction bases: 5. CDR3 nucleotides: TGTGCCAGCAGTGACCCCAGGGGGCGGAATTCACCCCTCCACTTT. Translating gives CASSDPRGRNSPLHF.

This chain connects TRBV7-2 to TRBJ2-7, with TRBD1 matching 9 bases. CDR1 SGHTA and CDR2 FQGNSA come from the germline V gene. The CDR3 extends over 15 amino acids. With 2 bases clipped from V and 2 bases from J, the junction kept 4 bases outside the gene matches. The chain's CDR3 is CASSLLGTGTYEQYF. CDR3 nucleotides: TGTGCCAGCAGCTTATTGGGGACAGGGACCTACGAGCAGTACTTC.

The chain uses TRBV9 and TRBJ2-3; 7 bases match TRBD2. The V segment lost 0 bases and the J segment 1 base; nucleotides outside the gene matches: 5. The germline CDR1 and CDR2 sequences are SGDLS and YYNGEE. The CDR3 consists of 16 residues. The CDR3 reads CASSVVGGWGTDTQYF. As DNA, the CDR3 is TGTGCCAGCAGCGTAGTCGGGGGGTGGGGCACAGATACGCAGTATTTT.

This chain connects TRBV27 to TRBJ2-1, with 12 bases lining up with TRBD2. Germline trimming cut 5 bases from V and 8 bases from J; bases unmatched to any gene: 7. This CDR3 spans 15 amino acids. Germline V gives CDR1 MNHEY, CDR2 SMNVEV (reference sequence). The CDR3 DNA reads TGTGCCAGCAGTAAAACTAGCGGGGGGTTGCATGAGCAGTTCTTC. This encodes CASSKTSGGLHEQFF.

This clone has only a few counts. This sequence joins TRBV6-8 and TRBJ1-2; D possibly corresponds to TRBD1 (6 bases). V lost 4 bases and J 2 bases, leaving 8 bases between the germline ends. The CDR3 contains 13 residues. Germline lookup yields CDR1 MNHGY and CDR2 SAAAGT. The CDR3 DNA follows: TGTGCCAGCAGTTTTACAGGGAACTATGGCTACACCTTC. Protein product: CASSFTGNYGYTF.

This clone has a handful of counts. The chain employs TRBV2 and TRBJ1-5; no firm D call. The CDR3 extends over 13 amino acids. V shed 3 bases and J shed 7 bases, with 10 bases lying between them. CDR1 and CDR2 (germline): SNHLY, FYNNEI. As DNA, the CDR3 is TGTGCCAGCAGTGACTTCGGGCCCCAGCCCCAGCATTTT. This codes for CASSDFGPQPQHF.

The rearrangement uses TRBV11-2 and TRBJ2-2; a possible D gene is TRBD1 (5 bases). CDR1 and CDR2 from the germline V gene are SGHAT and FQNNGV. Trimming removed 1 base from V and 1 base from J, with 10 bases in between. There are 16 residues in the CDR3. DNA for the CDR3: TGTGCCAGCAGCTTAGTTGGGGCTCTGAACACCGGGGAGCTGTTTTTT. Its protein is CASSLVGALNTGELFF.

The CDR3 protein is CASSVGLWGLVETQYF. CDR3 in DNA: TGTGCCAGCAGCGTGGGACTCTGGGGGCTCGTAGAGACCCAGTACTTC. The V call is TRBV7-3, the J call TRBJ2-5, with D perhaps being TRBD1 or TRBD2 (6 bases each). The V end was cut by 5 bases, the J end by 4 bases, with 20 bases between. The CDR3 is 16 amino acids. Germline V gives CDR1 SGHTA, CDR2 FQGTGA.

The chain employs TRBV5-4 and TRBJ1-5, with unresolved D. CDR1 and CDR2 from the germline V gene are SGHNT and YYREEE (reference sequence). This CDR3 contains 19 residues. The V gene lost 0 bases and the J gene lost 0 bases, with 19 bases spanning the gap. CDR3 nucleotide sequence: TGTGCCAGCAGCTTGGAAGGCCAGGTTTTTGTTTATAGCAATCAGCCCCAGCATTTT. It is translated as CASSLEGQVFVYSNQPQHF.

V gene TRBV2 combines with J gene TRBJ1-1; possible D gene TRBD1, 6 bases. CDR1 is SNHLY and CDR2 is FYNNEI in the germline V gene. This CDR3 spans 12 amino acids. The V end lost 11 bases, the J end lost 5 bases, and 15 bases lay between the germline ends. The CDR3 sequence: CAADRRGTEAFF. The CDR3 nucleotides are TGTGCCGCTGACAGGCGCGGGACTGAAGCTTTCTTT.

The chain couples TRBV5-6 to TRBJ2-7; weak D call: TRBD1 (5 bases). Germline V gene lookup returns CDR1 SGHDT and CDR2 YYEEEE. Trimming left V 0 bases short and J 5 bases short, with 12 bases between. This CDR3 is built from 14 residues. The CDR3 DNA follows: TGTGCCAGCAGCTTGGCCGGCGTGGGGCACGAGCAGTACTTC. The encoded protein is CASSLAGVGHEQYF.

The genes are TRBV6-6 and TRBJ2-5; D is undetermined. Germline V gene sequence: CDR1 MNHNY, CDR2 SVGAGI (reference sequence). With 5 bases removed from V and 5 bases from J, the gap between germline ends came to 18 bases. The CDR3 length is 15 residues. CDR3 nucleotides: TGTGCCAGCAGTGTTGAAGTGGGCGGTGGGGAGACCCAGTACTTC. Translating gives CASSVEVGGGETQYF.